This TCR beta chain is drawn from a study of PD-1 blockade in classical Hodgkin lymphoma. Overall study findings and caveats: The CD4+ diversity rise by C4D1 was clearest in complete responders. Complete responders showed a baseline diversity that resembled the diversity of newly diagnosed patients. Individuals initiating nivolumab under 1 year after ASCT were excluded.

As for this clone: Antigen specificity is unknown.

Every patient relapsed after autologous stem cell transplantation, and brentuximab vedotin exposure varied. The protocol was immunoSEQ multiplex PCR, while the TCRdb copy is restricted to in-frame clones and leaves out a portion. The data contain over 20,000 clones, 80% of them seen just once; the ten biggest clones take up 17%. Germline V lookup: CDR1 MDHEN, CDR2 SYDVKM. The CDR3 consists of 13 residues. This material consisted of peripheral blood mononuclear cells (PBMCs), taken before the second cycle of nivolumab. V is TRBV28 and J is TRBJ2-5, with D perhaps assigned TRBD1 or TRBD2 (5 bases each). The J call may not be correct, given that the DNA end is closer to TRBJ2-7. The receptor's source is a human donor with classical Hodgkin lymphoma. The CDR3 loop reads CASHRDHSYEQYF. The CDR3, as DNA: TGTGCCAGCCACCGGGACCACTCCTACGAGCAGTACTTC.